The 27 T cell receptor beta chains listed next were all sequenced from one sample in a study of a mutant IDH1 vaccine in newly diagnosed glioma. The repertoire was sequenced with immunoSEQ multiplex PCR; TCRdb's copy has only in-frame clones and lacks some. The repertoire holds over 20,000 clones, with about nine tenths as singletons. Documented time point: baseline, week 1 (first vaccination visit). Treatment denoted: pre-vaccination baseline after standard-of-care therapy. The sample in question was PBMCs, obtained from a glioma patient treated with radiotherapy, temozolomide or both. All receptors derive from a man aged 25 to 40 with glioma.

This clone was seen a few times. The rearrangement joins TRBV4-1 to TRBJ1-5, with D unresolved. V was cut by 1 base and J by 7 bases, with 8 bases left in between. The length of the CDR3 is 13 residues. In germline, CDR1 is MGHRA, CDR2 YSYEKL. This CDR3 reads CASSQAPRQPQHF. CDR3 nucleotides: TGCGCCAGCAGCCAAGCACCCCGACAGCCCCAGCATTTT.

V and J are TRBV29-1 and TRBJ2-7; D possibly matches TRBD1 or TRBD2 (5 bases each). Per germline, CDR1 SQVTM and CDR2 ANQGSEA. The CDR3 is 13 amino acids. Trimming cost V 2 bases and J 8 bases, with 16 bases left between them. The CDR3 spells CSVELGVSSQQYF. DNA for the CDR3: TGCAGCGTTGAACTGGGGGTCTCATCCCAGCAGTACTTC.

The DNA of the CDR3 is TGCGCCAGCAGACGGACAACTGAAGCTTTCTTT. It encodes CASRRTTEAFF. The V and J genes are TRBV5-1 and TRBJ1-1; tentatively, D is TRBD1 (5 bases). The ends were cut back, 5 bases at V and 5 bases at J, with 7 bases in the middle. The CDR3 is 11 amino acids. In germline, CDR1 is SGHRS, CDR2 YFSETQ.

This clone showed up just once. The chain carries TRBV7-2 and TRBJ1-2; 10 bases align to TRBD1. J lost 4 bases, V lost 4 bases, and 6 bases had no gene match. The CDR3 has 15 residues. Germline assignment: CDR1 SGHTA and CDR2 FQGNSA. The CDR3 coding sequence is TGTGCCAGCAGCTCTGACAGGGGGCAATCCTATGGCTACACCTTC. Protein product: CASSSDRGQSYGYTF.

The CDR3 sequence: CASSPPGTGASGAFF. For the CDR3, the DNA is TGTGCCAGCTCACCCCCCGGGACAGGGGCCAGTGGCGCTTTCTTT. This chain uses TRBV18 with TRBJ1-1; 10 bases align to TRBD1. J gave up 11 bases and V 3 bases, and 12 bases lay outside the gene matches. The CDR3 runs to 15 residues. CDR1 is KGHSH and CDR2 is LQKENI in the germline V gene.

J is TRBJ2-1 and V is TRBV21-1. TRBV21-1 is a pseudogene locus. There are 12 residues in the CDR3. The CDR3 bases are TGTGCCAGCAGGCTACTGGGACATGAGCAGTTCTTC. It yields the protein CASRLLGHEQFF.

The CDR3 nucleotides are TGTGCCAGCAGTTTGGGGACAGGGGTTGAAGCTTTCTTT. Translated: CASSLGTGVEAFF. V is TRBV27 and J is TRBJ1-1, with 10 bases matching TRBD1. V trimming: 3 bases; J trimming: 7 bases; junction bases outside the gene matches: 2. This CDR3 is built from 13 residues. Germline CDR1 reads MNHEY; CDR2 reads SMNVEV (reference sequence).

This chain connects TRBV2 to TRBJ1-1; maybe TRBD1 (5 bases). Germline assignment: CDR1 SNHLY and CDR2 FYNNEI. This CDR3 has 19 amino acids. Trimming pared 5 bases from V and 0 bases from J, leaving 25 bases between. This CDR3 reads CASSQRSDISTPMNTEAFF. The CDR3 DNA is TGTGCCAGCAGTCAACGGTCGGACATCTCGACGCCTATGAACACTGAAGCTTTCTTT.

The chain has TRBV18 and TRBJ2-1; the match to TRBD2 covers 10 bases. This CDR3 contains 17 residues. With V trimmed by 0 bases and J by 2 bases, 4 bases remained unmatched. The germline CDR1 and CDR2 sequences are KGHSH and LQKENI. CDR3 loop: CASSPPKTSGAYNEQFF. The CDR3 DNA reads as TGTGCCAGCTCACCACCGAAAACTAGCGGGGCCTACAATGAGCAGTTCTTC. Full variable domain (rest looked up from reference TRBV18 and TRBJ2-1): NAGVMQNPRHLVRRRGQEARLRCSPMKGHSHVYWYRQLPEEGLKFMVYLQKENIIDESGMPKERFSAEFPKEGPSILRIQQVVRGDSAAYFCASSPPKTSGAYNEQFFGPGTRLTVL.

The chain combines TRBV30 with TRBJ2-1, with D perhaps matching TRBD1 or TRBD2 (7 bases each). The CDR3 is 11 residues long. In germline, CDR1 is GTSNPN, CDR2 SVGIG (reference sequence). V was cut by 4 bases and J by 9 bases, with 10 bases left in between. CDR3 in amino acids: CAWTGGVEQFF. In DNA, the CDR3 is TGTGCCTGGACAGGGGGGGTTGAGCAGTTCTTC.

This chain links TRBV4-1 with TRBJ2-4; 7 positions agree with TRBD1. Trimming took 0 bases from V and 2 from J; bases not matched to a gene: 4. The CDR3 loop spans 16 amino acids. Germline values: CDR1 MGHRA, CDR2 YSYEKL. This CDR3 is CASSQERGPPKNIQYF. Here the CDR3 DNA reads TGCGCCAGCAGCCAAGAAAGGGGGCCCCCCAAAAACATTCAGTACTTC.

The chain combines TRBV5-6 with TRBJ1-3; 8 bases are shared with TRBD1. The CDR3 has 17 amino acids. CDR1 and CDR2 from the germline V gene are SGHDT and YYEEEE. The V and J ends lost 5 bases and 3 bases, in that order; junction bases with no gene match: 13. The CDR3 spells CASSFQGRGRVGNTIYF. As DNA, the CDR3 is TGTGCCAGCAGTTTCCAGGGCAGGGGGCGAGTTGGAAACACCATATATTTT.

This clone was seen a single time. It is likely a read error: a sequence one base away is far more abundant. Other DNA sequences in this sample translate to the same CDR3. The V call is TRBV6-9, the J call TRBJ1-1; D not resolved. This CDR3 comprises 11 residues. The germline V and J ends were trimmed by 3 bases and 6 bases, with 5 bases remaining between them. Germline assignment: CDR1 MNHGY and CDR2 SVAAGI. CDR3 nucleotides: TGTGCCAGCAGTTACTCATCTGAAGCTTTCTTT. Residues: CASSYSSEAFF.

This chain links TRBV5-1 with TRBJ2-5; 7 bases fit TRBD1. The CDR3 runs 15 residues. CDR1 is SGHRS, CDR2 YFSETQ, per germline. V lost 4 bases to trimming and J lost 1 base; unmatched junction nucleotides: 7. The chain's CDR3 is CASSRDRVGQETQYF. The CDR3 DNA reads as TGCGCCAGCAGCCGCGACAGGGTAGGCCAAGAGACCCAGTACTTC. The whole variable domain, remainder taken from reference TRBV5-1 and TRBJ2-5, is KAGVTQTPRYLIKTRGQQVTLSCSPISGHRSVSWYQQTPGQGLQFLFEYFSETQRNKGNFPGRFSGRQFSNSRSEMNVSTLELGDSALYLCASSRDRVGQETQYFGPGTRLLVL.

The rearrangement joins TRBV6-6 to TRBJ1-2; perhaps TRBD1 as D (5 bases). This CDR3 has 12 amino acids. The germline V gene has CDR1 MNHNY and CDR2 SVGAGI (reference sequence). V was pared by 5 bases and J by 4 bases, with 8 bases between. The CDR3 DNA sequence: TGTGCCAGCAGTGACAGTTCCTATGGCTACACCTTC. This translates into CASSDSSYGYTF.

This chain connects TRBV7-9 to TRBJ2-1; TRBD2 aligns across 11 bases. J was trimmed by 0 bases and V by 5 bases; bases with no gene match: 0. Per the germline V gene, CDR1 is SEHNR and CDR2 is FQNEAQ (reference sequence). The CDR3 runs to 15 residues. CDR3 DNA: TGTGCCAGCAGCACTAGCGGGAGCTCCTACAATGAGCAGTTCTTC. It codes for CASSTSGSSYNEQFF.

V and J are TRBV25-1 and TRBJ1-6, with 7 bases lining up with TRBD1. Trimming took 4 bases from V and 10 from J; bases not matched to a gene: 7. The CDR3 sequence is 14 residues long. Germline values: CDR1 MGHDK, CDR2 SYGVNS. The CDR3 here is CASSVDRVWSPLHF. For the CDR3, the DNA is TGTGCCAGCAGTGTAGACAGGGTCTGGTCACCCCTCCACTTT.

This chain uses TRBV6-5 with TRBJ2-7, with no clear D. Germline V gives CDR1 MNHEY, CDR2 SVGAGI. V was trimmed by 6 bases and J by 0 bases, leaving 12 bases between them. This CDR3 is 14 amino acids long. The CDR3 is CASSRTASSYEQYF. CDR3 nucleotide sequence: TGTGCCAGCAGCCGCACCGCGAGCTCCTACGAGCAGTACTTC.

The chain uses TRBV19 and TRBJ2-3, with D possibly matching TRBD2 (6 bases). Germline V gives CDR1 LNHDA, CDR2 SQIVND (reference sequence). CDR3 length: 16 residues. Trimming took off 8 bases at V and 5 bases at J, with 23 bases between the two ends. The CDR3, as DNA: TGTGCCAGTGCATACGAGACGGGAGTCTATGGAGATACGCAGTATTTT. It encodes CASAYETGVYGDTQYF. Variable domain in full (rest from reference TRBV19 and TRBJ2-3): DGGITQSPKYLFRKEGQNVTLSCEQNLNHDAMYWYRQDPGQGLRLIYYSQIVNDFQKGDIAEGYSVSREKKESFPLTVTSAQKNPTAFYLCASAYETGVYGDTQYFGPGTRLTVL.

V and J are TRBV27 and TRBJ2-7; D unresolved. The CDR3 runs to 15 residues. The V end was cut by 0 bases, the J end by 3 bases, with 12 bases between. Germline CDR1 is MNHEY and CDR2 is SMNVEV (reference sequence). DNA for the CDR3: TGTGCCAGCAGTTTATCCCCACTAACGGGCTACGAGCAGTACTTC. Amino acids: CASSLSPLTGYEQYF.

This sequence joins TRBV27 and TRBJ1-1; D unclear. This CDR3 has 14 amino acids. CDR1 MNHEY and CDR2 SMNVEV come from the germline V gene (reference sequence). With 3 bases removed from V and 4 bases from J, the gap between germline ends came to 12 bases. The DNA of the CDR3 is TGTGCCAGCAGTTTCAGACTCGGCGGCACTGAAGCTTTCTTT. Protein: CASSFRLGGTEAFF.

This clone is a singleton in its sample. DNA of the CDR3: TGTGCCAGCTCACCCCCCGGCCACCAAGGAGAGACCCAGTACTTC. This gives the protein CASSPPGHQGETQYF. The rearrangement uses TRBV18 and TRBJ2-5; D unclear. The CDR3 runs to 15 residues. CDR1 is KGHSH and CDR2 is LQKENI in the germline V gene. The V end was cut by 3 bases, the J end by 4 bases, with 15 bases between.

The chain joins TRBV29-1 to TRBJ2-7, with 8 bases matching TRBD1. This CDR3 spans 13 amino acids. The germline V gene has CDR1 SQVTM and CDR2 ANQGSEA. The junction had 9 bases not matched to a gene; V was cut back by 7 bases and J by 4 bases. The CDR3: CSGTGTGGYEQYF. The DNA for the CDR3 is TGCAGCGGAACCGGGACAGGAGGATACGAGCAGTACTTC.

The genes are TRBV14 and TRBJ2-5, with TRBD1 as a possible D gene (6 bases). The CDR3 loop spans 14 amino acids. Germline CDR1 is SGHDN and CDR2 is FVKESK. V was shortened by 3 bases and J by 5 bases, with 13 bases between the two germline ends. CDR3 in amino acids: CASSHVNRDETQYF. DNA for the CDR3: TGTGCCAGCAGCCACGTCAACAGGGACGAGACCCAGTACTTC.

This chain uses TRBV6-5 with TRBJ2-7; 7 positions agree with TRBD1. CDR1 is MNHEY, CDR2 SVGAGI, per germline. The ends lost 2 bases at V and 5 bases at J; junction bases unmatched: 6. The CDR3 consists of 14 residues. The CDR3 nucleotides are TGTGCCAGCAGTTACCAGGACAGGTCCCACGAGCAGTACTTC. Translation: CASSYQDRSHEQYF.

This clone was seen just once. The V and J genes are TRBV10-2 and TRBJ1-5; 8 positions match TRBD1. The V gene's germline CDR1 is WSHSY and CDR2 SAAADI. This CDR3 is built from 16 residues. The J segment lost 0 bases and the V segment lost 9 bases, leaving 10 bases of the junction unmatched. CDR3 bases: TGCGCCAGTACCGGGACAGGAGGAGATAGCAATCAGCCCCAGCATTTT. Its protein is CASTGTGGDSNQPQHF.

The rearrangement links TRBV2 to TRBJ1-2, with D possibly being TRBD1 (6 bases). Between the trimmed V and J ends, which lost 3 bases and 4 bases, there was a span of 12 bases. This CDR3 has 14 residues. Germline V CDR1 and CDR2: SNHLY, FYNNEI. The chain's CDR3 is CASSEGASLYGYTF. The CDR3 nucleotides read TGTGCCAGCAGTGAGGGGGCCTCTCTCTATGGCTACACCTTC.